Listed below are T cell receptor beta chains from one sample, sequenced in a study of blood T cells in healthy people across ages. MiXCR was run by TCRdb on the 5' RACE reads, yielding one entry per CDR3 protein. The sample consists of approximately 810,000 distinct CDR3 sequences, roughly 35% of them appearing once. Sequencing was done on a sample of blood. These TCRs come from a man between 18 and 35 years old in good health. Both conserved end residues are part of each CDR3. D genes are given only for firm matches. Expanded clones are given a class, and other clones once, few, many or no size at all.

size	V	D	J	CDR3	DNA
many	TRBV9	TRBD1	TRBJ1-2	CASSVGTGGYGYTF	TGTGCCAGCAGCGTCGGGACAGGGGGCTATGGCTACACCTTC
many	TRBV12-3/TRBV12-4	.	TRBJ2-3	CASSLTGLPDTQYF	TGTGCCAGCAGTTTAACGGGACTCCCAGATACGCAGTATTTT
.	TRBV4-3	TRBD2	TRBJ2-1	CASSQGLAGQEQFF	TGCGCCAGCAGCCAGGGTTTAGCGGGCCAAGAGCAGTTCTTC
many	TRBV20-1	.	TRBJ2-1	CSAMTPQDNEQFF	TGCAGTGCTATGACCCCTCAGGACAATGAGCAGTTCTTC
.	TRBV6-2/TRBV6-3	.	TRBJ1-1	CAIATAGNTEAFF	TGTGCCATCGCGACAGCGGGGAACACTGAAGCTTTCTTT
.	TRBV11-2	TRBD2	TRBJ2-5	CASSLEASGGGGETQYF	TGTGCCAGCAGCTTAGAGGCCAGCGGGGGAGGGGGAGAGACCCAGTACTTC
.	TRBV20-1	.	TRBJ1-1	CSARVRDTGEAFF	TGCAGTGCTAGAGTACGGGACACCGGTGAAGCTTTCTTT
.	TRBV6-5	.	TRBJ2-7	CASSYSDGNEQYF	TGTGCCAGCAGTTACTCTGACGGCAATGAGCAGTACTTC
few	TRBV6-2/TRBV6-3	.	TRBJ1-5	CASSYAPGTADPQHF	TGTGCCAGCAGTTACGCACCAGGGACGGCTGATCCCCAGCATTTT
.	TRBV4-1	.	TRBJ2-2	CASSQDLVNTGELFF	TGCGCCAGCAGCCAAGATCTCGTAAACACCGGGGAGCTGTTTTTT
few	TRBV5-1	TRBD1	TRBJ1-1	CASSTGQGALNTEAFF	TGCGCCAGCAGCACCGGACAGGGGGCCTTGAACACTGAAGCTTTCTTT